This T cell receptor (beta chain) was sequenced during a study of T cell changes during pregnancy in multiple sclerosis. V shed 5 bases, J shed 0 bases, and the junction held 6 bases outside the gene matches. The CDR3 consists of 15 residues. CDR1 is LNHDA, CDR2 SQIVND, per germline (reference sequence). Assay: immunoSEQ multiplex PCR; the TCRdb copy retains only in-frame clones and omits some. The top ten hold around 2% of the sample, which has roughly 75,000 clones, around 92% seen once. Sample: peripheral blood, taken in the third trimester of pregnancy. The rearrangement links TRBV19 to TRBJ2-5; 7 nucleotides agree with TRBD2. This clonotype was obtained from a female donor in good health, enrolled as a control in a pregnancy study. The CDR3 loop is CASSLAGPYQETQYF. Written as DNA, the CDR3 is TGTGCCAGTAGTTTAGCGGGTCCGTACCAAGAGACCCAGTACTTC.